This TCR beta chain was sequenced in a study of spatial heterogeneity in lung cancer. One entry per CDR3 protein results from TCRdb running MiXCR on the 5' RACE reads. Among under 20,000 distinct CDR3 sequences listed, about 20% were seen once. The time point denotes: blood at routine non-recurrence follow-up after resection. The CDR3 runs 12 residues. Per the germline V gene, CDR1 is LGHDT and CDR2 is YNNKEL (reference sequence). Trimming took 2 bases from V and 6 from J, leaving 8 bases between them. This clonotype turned up a few times. J is TRBJ2-7 and V is TRBV3-1; D gene ambiguous. This receptor was identified in a male donor with early-stage non-small cell lung cancer. The sample consisted of PBMCs, taken at follow-up. CDR3 sequence (DNA): TGTGCCAGCAGCCAAATGGGTGTCGAGCAGTACTTC. Translation gives CASSQMGVEQYF.